Following are 5 T cell receptor beta chains from one sample sequenced in a study of CD8 T cells in Susac syndrome. Roughly 0.45 to 1 ug RNA was reverse transcribed with random hexamers. TCRdb ran MiXCR on the immunoSEQ multiplex PCR reads and lists one entry per CDR3 protein. Of roughly 150,000 distinct CDR3 sequences listed, 85% to 95% are singletons. Material for sequencing was CD4+ T cells from PBMCs. These receptors were taken from a human donor with Susac syndrome.

The rearrangement joins TRBV20-1 to TRBJ2-5, with D perhaps matching TRBD2 (6 bases). Germline V gene data show CDR1 as DFQATT and CDR2 as SNEGSKA (reference sequence). Trimming cost V 3 bases and J 5 bases, with 25 bases left between them. CDR3 length equals 17 residues. CDR3 nucleotide sequence: TGCAGTGCTAGGCGTACGACCTCTCGGGGGTCGGGGGAGACCCAGTACTTC. Its translation is CSARRTTSRGSGETQYF.

This clonotype showed up just once. J is TRBJ1-1 and V is TRBV5-1; 10 bases align to TRBD1. Germline CDR1 SGHRS, CDR2 YFSETQ. The CDR3 extends over 13 amino acids. J was trimmed by 9 bases and V by 4 bases; bases with no gene match: 6. The DNA for the CDR3 is TGCGCCAGCAGCGATCCGGGACAGGGGAAAGCTTTCTTT. Residues: CASSDPGQGKAFF. Full variable domain (rest looked up from reference TRBV5-1 and TRBJ1-1): KAGVTQTPRYLIKTRGQQVTLSCSPISGHRSVSWYQQTPGQGLQFLFEYFSETQRNKGNFPGRFSGRQFSNSRSEMNVSTLELGDSALYLCASSDPGQGKAFFGQGTRLTVV.

The chain has TRBV6-6 and TRBJ2-5, with D unresolved. V lost 7 bases, J lost 0 bases, and 9 bases lay in between. The CDR3 runs 13 residues. Germline V lookup: CDR1 MNHNY, CDR2 SVGAGI (reference sequence). The CDR3 sequence is CASIGADQETQYF. CDR3 sequence (DNA): TGTGCCAGCATCGGCGCCGACCAAGAGACCCAGTACTTC.

In DNA, the CDR3 is TGCAGCGTGGCACTTCGGACAGGGAAATCCTACAATGAGCAGTTCTTC. Translating gives CSVALRTGKSYNEQFF. This chain uses TRBV29-1 with TRBJ2-1; 8 bases are shared with TRBD1. CDR1 is SQVTM and CDR2 is ANQGSEA in the germline V gene. The CDR3 length is 16 residues. Unmatched junction bases numbered 11, after V lost 6 bases and J lost 1 base.

The genes are TRBV5-3 and TRBJ1-2; D remains ambiguous. TRBV5-3 counts as an open reading frame of uncertain function. The CDR3 loop spans 9 amino acids. Written as DNA, the CDR3 is TGTGCGATGGAAGACGGCTACACCTTC. This translates into CAMEDGYTF.